These 12 T cell receptor beta chains were sequenced from one sample in a study of T cell changes during pregnancy in multiple sclerosis. The repertoire was sequenced with immunoSEQ multiplex PCR; TCRdb's copy has only in-frame clones and lacks some. The top ten hold 0.78% of the sample, which has about 100,000 clones, about nine tenths seen once. The sample was peripheral blood, taken in the third trimester of pregnancy. Every receptor here comes from a female donor in good health, enrolled as a control in a pregnancy study.

This chain joins TRBV6-5 and TRBJ2-1; D remains unclear. Trimming took off 4 bases at V and 8 bases at J, with 9 bases between the two ends. The germline CDR1 and CDR2 sequences are MNHEY and SVGAGI. This CDR3 region has 12 residues. As DNA, the CDR3 is TGTGCCAGCAGTTCCCTACAGTATGAGCAGTTCTTC. Protein sequence: CASSSLQYEQFF.

The chain recombines TRBV19 with TRBJ1-1; TRBD1 aligns across 9 bases. After removal of 2 bases from V and 4 bases from J, the junction contained 5 bases not matched to a gene. Germline-derived CDR1 and CDR2 are LNHDA and SQIVND (reference sequence). This CDR3 region has 15 residues. As DNA, the CDR3 is TGTGCCAGTAGTATACGTACACAGGGGGCCACTGAAGCTTTCTTT. It specifies CASSIRTQGATEAFF.

The chain links TRBV15 to TRBJ1-4, with 7 bases that match TRBD1. The CDR3 extends over 17 amino acids. Per the germline V gene, CDR1 is LNHNV and CDR2 is YYDKDF (reference sequence). The ends lost 0 bases at V and 2 bases at J; junction bases unmatched: 6. The DNA for the CDR3 is TGTGCCACCAGCAGAGATCCGCAACAGGGGACTAATGAAAAACTGTTTTTT. Residues: CATSRDPQQGTNEKLFF.

The V and J genes are TRBV7-6 and TRBJ2-1; 11 bases line up with TRBD2. Unmatched junction bases numbered 3, after V lost 5 bases and J lost 3 bases. Germline loops: CDR1 SGHVS, CDR2 FNYEAQ. The CDR3 is 15 amino acids. In DNA form, the CDR3 reads TGTGCCAGCAGCGCCCTAGCGGGGGGCTACAATGAGCAGTTCTTC. Translation gives CASSALAGGYNEQFF.

This clone was seen more than once but under ten times. The chain couples TRBV19 to TRBJ1-6; 10 bases agree with TRBD1. The CDR3 has 14 residues. CDR1 and CDR2 from the germline V gene are LNHDA and SQIVND (reference sequence). V shed 5 bases and J 7 bases; nucleotides not matched to a gene: 2. The CDR3 DNA reads TGTGCCAGTAGTTTGGGACAGGGGAATTCACCCCTCCACTTT. Encoded protein: CASSLGQGNSPLHF.

J is TRBJ2-5 and V is TRBV30, with D hard to call. Germline assignment: CDR1 GTSNPN and CDR2 SVGIG (reference sequence). The CDR3 extends over 13 amino acids. Trimming cost V 2 bases and J 5 bases, with 12 bases left between them. CDR3 residues: CAWSQAGSETQYF. The DNA of the CDR3 is TGTGCCTGGAGTCAGGCCGGTTCGGAGACCCAGTACTTC.

J is TRBJ1-6 and V is TRBV7-8; TRBD1 aligns across 9 bases. The CDR3 totals 17 residues. V was clipped by 5 bases and J by 5 bases; unmatched bases: 10. CDR1 SGHVS and CDR2 FQNEAQ come from the germline V gene. The CDR3 region is CASSPRPGTGNNSPLHF. In DNA form, the CDR3 reads TGTGCCAGCAGCCCCAGACCCGGGACAGGGAATAATTCACCCCTCCACTTT.

J is TRBJ2-7 and V is TRBV30; 8 bases fit TRBD2. The germline gives CDR1 GTSNPN, CDR2 SVGIG (reference sequence). Unmatched junction bases numbered 12, after V lost 7 bases and J lost 7 bases. The CDR3 is made up of 13 amino acids. CDR3 amino acids: CALGAGGALEQYF. CDR3 bases: TGTGCCTTGGGAGCCGGGGGGGCCTTGGAGCAGTACTTC.

The chain has TRBV5-5 and TRBJ2-7, with 13 nucleotides matching TRBD2. Germline assignment: CDR1 SGHKS and CDR2 YYEKEE (reference sequence). V was clipped by 4 bases and J by 3 bases; unmatched bases: 4. CDR3 length: 15 amino acids. In DNA, the CDR3 is TGTGCCAGCAGCACGGGACTAGCGGGGAACTACGAGCAGTACTTC. Translated, it gives CASSTGLAGNYEQYF.

The rearrangement joins TRBV30 to TRBJ1-1; 7 bases are shared with TRBD1. This CDR3 spans 13 amino acids. The germline V gene has CDR1 GTSNPN and CDR2 SVGIG (reference sequence). The ends lost 0 bases at V and 6 bases at J; junction bases unmatched: 4. CDR3 protein: CAWSVDRDAEAFF. The CDR3 DNA reads as TGTGCCTGGAGTGTCGACAGGGATGCTGAAGCTTTCTTT.

V is TRBV5-1 and J is TRBJ2-3; 16 positions match TRBD2. The CDR3 length is 18 residues. J lost 1 base, V lost 4 bases, and 6 bases had no gene match. Germline V gene sequence: CDR1 SGHRS, CDR2 YFSETQ. In DNA, the CDR3 is TGCGCCAGCAGCCTGGGACTAGCGGGGGGGTTACGCACAGATACGCAGTATTTT. As protein: CASSLGLAGGLRTDTQYF.

The J gene is TRBJ1-2, the V gene TRBV29-1; D is undetermined. V was trimmed by 1 base and J by 8 bases, leaving 14 bases between them. The V gene's germline CDR1 is SQVTM and CDR2 ANQGSEA. The CDR3 spans 13 residues. CDR3 in amino acids: CSVEASHLGGYTF. The CDR3, as DNA: TGCAGCGTTGAAGCTAGCCACCTCGGGGGCTACACCTTC. The full variable domain, completed using reference TRBV29-1 and TRBJ1-2, is SAVISQKPSRDICQRGTSLTIQCQVDSQVTMMFWYRQQPGQSLTLIATANQGSEATYESGFVIDKFPISRPNLTFSTLTVSNMSPEDSSIYLCSVEASHLGGYTFGSGTRLTVV.